Listed here are 22 T cell receptor beta chains from one sample, sequenced in a study of regulatory T cells in long-lasting Graves disease. Time point in this sample: newly diagnosed GD, antithyroid drugs for less than 3 months. There was RNA extracted from PBMCs, and the TCR library was made from it. Arm-PCR of CDR3 regions with iRepertoire HTBI primers generated TCR beta libraries. TCRdb recomputed calls from the multiplex PCR reads with MiXCR, one row per CDR3 protein. The data contain about 500,000 distinct CDR3 sequences, roughly 17% of them singletons. These data were likewise used in another study, on T cells in Graves' hyperthyroidism and ophthalmopathy.

Source: peripheral blood mononuclear cells (PBMCs), taken at new diagnosis, from a patient treated with antithyroid drugs. The receptors shown here come from a man aged 35 to 55 with Graves disease.

This clonotype was found many times. The gene calls are TRBV5-1 and TRBJ2-2, with TRBD2 identical over 8 bases. CDR3 length: 14 residues. The germline V gene has CDR1 SGHRS and CDR2 YFSETQ. The junction had 4 bases not matched to a gene; V was cut back by 5 bases and J by 4 bases. The CDR3 spells CASRAGTSTGELFF. The CDR3 DNA sequence: TGCGCCAGCAGAGCCGGGACTAGCACCGGGGAGCTGTTTTTT.

A remark on this clonotype: A read error may be the cause here, since a much bigger clone is one base away. V usage is TRBV6-2 or TRBV6-3 and J usage is TRBJ1-1; 7 bases fit TRBD1. The CDR3 is 12 residues long. The V segment lost 5 bases and the J segment 8 bases; nucleotides outside the gene matches: 5. Germline CDR1 reads MNHEY; CDR2 reads SVGEGT. CDR3 bases: TGTGCCAGCAGTGATAACAGGGGAGAAGCTTTCTTT. This translates into CASSDNRGEAFF.

Turning to this clonotype: A far larger clone lies a single base away; this is likely a read error. The V gene is TRBV13, the J gene TRBJ2-7; no definite D call. V shed 1 base and J shed 2 bases, with 6 bases lying between them. The germline CDR1 and CDR2 sequences are PRHDT and FYEKMQ (reference sequence). The CDR3 totals 13 residues. CDR3 nucleotide sequence: TGTGCCAGCAGCTTAGTGGGGACCTACGAGCAGTACTTC. It is translated as CASSLVGTYEQYF. The full variable domain, completed using reference TRBV13 and TRBJ2-7, is AAGVIQSPRHLIKEKRETATLKCYPIPRHDTVYWYQQGPGQDPQFLISFYEKMQSDKGSIPDRFSAQQFSDYHSELNMSSLELGDSALYFCASSLVGTYEQYFGPGTRLTVT.

This clonotype was found many times. J is TRBJ2-4 and V is TRBV28, with TRBD2 as a possible D gene (6 bases). The germline V gene has CDR1 MDHEN and CDR2 SYDVKM. The length of the CDR3 is 24 residues. The V end lost 5 bases, the J end lost 4 bases, and 42 bases lay between the germline ends. CDR3 region: CASSTRGWSGSGGMWRGAKNIQYF. The CDR3 region has the DNA TGTGCCAGCAGTACCCGGGGGTGGAGCGGATCCGGGGGTATGTGGCGGGGAGCAAAAAACATTCAGTACTTC.

This clonotype was observed many times. The rearrangement uses TRBV6-2 or TRBV6-3 and TRBJ2-7, with D possibly TRBD2 on 6 matching bases. Deletions cut 4 bases from V and 4 bases from J, with 17 bases between. CDR3 size: 15 residues. Germline lookup yields CDR1 MNHEY and CDR2 SVGEGT. DNA for the CDR3: TGTGCCAGCAGTTTGGACCAGGGAGGTGGGTACGAGCAGTACTTC. It codes for CASSLDQGGGYEQYF.

The chain uses TRBV20-1 and TRBJ2-1; D perhaps matches TRBD2 (5 bases). Between the trimmed V and J ends, which lost 3 bases and 2 bases, there was a span of 17 bases. The germline gives CDR1 DFQATT, CDR2 SNEGSKA (reference sequence). CDR3 length: 16 amino acids. The CDR3, as DNA: TGCAGTGCTAGCCCCCTGCCAAGGGAGACCTACAATGAGCAGTTCTTC. It encodes CSASPLPRETYNEQFF.

With respect to this clonotype: A far larger clone is one base from this, pointing to a likely read error. The chain uses TRBV2 and TRBJ2-5; no firm D call. CDR1 and CDR2 (germline): SNHLY, FYNNEI. V shed 9 bases and J shed 11 bases, with 28 bases lying between them. The CDR3 is 15 amino acids. This CDR3 is CASRPRPDGHNEQYF. CDR3 coding DNA: TGTGCCAGTCGACCTCGACCTGACGGTCATAATGAGCAGTACTTC.

Many counts were recorded for this clonotype. The V call is TRBV6-1, the J call TRBJ2-5; TRBD1 agrees at 10 bases. This CDR3 spans 15 amino acids. From germline, CDR1 is MNHNS and CDR2 SASEGT. V lost 6 bases and J lost 5; bases outside the gene matches: 9. CDR3 loop: CASRRGQGIRETQYF. The CDR3 coding sequence is TGTGCCAGCAGGAGGGGACAGGGGATTAGGGAGACCCAGTACTTC.

The sample holds a few counts of this clonotype. V is TRBV5-6 and J is TRBJ2-7; 9 bases map to TRBD2. The ends lost 4 bases at V and 5 bases at J; junction bases unmatched: 10. The V gene's germline CDR1 is SGHDT and CDR2 YYEEEE. The CDR3 runs 15 residues. The CDR3 protein is CASSQPSGKIDEQYF. CDR3 coding DNA: TGTGCCAGCAGCCAACCTAGCGGGAAGATCGACGAGCAGTACTTC.

This chain uses TRBV30 with TRBJ2-7, with D hard to call. V gave up 2 bases and J gave up 6 bases, with 11 bases separating them. The CDR3 is 12 amino acids. CDR1 GTSNPN and CDR2 SVGIG come from the germline V gene (reference sequence). CDR3 sequence reads: CAWSKLGSEQYF. The CDR3 DNA reads TGTGCCTGGAGTAAGCTGGGATCCGAGCAGTACTTC.

This clonotype was seen more than once but under ten times. A read error is possible here, since a much larger clone lies one base away. The chain carries TRBV3-1 and TRBJ1-1; D possibly corresponds to TRBD1 (5 bases). The CDR3 covers 15 residues. In germline, CDR1 is LGHDT, CDR2 YNNKEL (reference sequence). The CDR3 bases are TGTGCCAGCAGCCAAGCCCGAGGGGAAGGCACTGAAGCTCTCTTT. Translation: CASSQARGEGTEALF.

The CDR3 region has the DNA TGTGCCAGCAGCCAAACTCAGGGATACAATCAGCCCCAGCATTTT. This encodes CASSQTQGYNQPQHF. The J gene is TRBJ1-5, the V gene TRBV6-1; weak D call: TRBD1 (5 bases). CDR1 and CDR2 (germline): MNHNS, SASEGT. V lost 6 bases to trimming and J lost 3 bases, with 15 bases between them. This CDR3 spans 15 amino acids.

This clonotype was observed at least ten times. This chain joins TRBV27 and TRBJ2-5; D possibly corresponds to TRBD1 (6 bases). The CDR3 is 16 residues long. In germline, CDR1 is MNHEY, CDR2 SMNVEV (reference sequence). Trimming pared 6 bases from V and 2 bases from J, leaving 19 bases between. The CDR3 spells CASSPLGAGQQETQYF. The CDR3 bases are TGTGCCAGCAGCCCCCTGGGGGCGGGTCAACAAGAGACCCAGTACTTC.

This clonotype was picked up many times. The gene calls are TRBV11-2 and TRBJ2-3; the match to TRBD2 covers 15 bases. The germline V gene has CDR1 SGHAT and CDR2 FQNNGV. Unmatched junction bases numbered 6, after V lost 5 bases and J lost 6 bases. This CDR3 region has 16 residues. The CDR3 DNA reads as TGTGCCAGCAGCCCATCCGGGACTAGCGGGAGGGATACGCAGTATTTT. This translates into CASSPSGTSGRDTQYF.

This clonotype has at least ten counts. This chain links TRBV12-3 or TRBV12-4 with TRBJ2-1, with 8 nucleotides matching TRBD2. The J call could be wrong; TRBJ2-5 is a better fit for the DNA end. The length of the CDR3 is 15 residues. The CDR3 region has the DNA TGTGCCAGCAGTTTAGTAGCGGGGAACCAAGAGACCCAGTACTTC. Translated: CASSLVAGNQETQYF.

This clonotype occurred a few times. The chain couples TRBV4-2 to TRBJ1-4; unclear D gene. The germline V and J ends were trimmed by 1 base and 0 bases, with 15 bases remaining between them. This CDR3 contains 18 residues. The V gene's germline CDR1 is LGHNA and CDR2 YNFKEQ. The DNA for the CDR3 is TGTGCCAGCAGCCAAGGAGCCCGGGGTTTGGCAACTAATGAAAAACTGTTTTTT. It is translated as CASSQGARGLATNEKLFF.

The chain employs TRBV19 and TRBJ2-2; D gene unclear. The CDR3 has 12 amino acids. The V gene lost 6 bases and the J gene lost 5 bases, with 7 bases spanning the gap. Germline CDR1 and CDR2: LNHDA and SQIVND (reference sequence). For the CDR3, the DNA is TGTGCCAGTAGCACTTTGACCGGGGAGCTGTTTTTT. Amino acids: CASSTLTGELFF. Variable domain in full (rest from reference TRBV19 and TRBJ2-2): DGGITQSPKYLFRKEGQNVTLSCEQNLNHDAMYWYRQDPGQGLRLIYYSQIVNDFQKGDIAEGYSVSREKKESFPLTVTSAQKNPTAFYLCASSTLTGELFFGEGSRLTVL.

This clonotype was seen ten or more times. The chain uses TRBV30 and TRBJ1-1; no definite D call. V gave up 4 bases and J gave up 6 bases, with 9 bases separating them. The CDR3 runs to 11 residues. Germline CDR1 is GTSNPN and CDR2 is SVGIG (reference sequence). The CDR3 region is CAWMHRPEAFF. Here the CDR3 DNA reads TGTGCCTGGATGCACCGCCCTGAAGCTTTCTTT.

In its sample, this clonotype was seen a few times. This chain uses TRBV19 with TRBJ1-5, with a possible D match to TRBD1 (6 bases). CDR1 and CDR2 from the germline V gene are LNHDA and SQIVND (reference sequence). V was pared by 10 bases and J by 0 bases, with 10 bases between. The CDR3 is made up of 13 amino acids. CDR3 residues: CATRTDSNQPQHF. In DNA, the CDR3 is TGTGCCACCCGGACAGATAGCAATCAGCCCCAGCATTTT.

This clonotype has only one observation. J is TRBJ1-5 and V is TRBV5-8; the match to TRBD1 covers 7 bases. V shed 0 bases, J shed 6 bases, and the junction held 6 bases outside the gene matches. The CDR3 has 15 amino acids. CDR1 is SGHTS, CDR2 YDEGEE, per germline. The CDR3 is CASSLVGTVGQPQHF. The CDR3 DNA follows: TGTGCCAGCAGCTTGGTAGGGACAGTTGGTCAGCCCCAGCATTTT.

The rearrangement links TRBV7-2 to TRBJ2-1; D not certain. The CDR3 length is 12 residues. The V gene's germline CDR1 is SGHTA and CDR2 FQGNSA. V lost 1 base, J lost 7 bases, and 5 bases lay in between. CDR3 in amino acids: CASSLVRNEQFF. Here the CDR3 DNA reads TGTGCCAGCAGCTTAGTGCGGAATGAGCAGTTCTTC. The full variable domain, its missing parts supplied by reference TRBV7-2 and TRBJ2-1, is GAGVSQSPSNKVTEKGKDVELRCDPISGHTALYWYRQSLGQGLEFLIYFQGNSAPDKSGLPSDRFSAERTGGSVSTLTIQRTQQEDSAVYLCASSLVRNEQFFGPGTRLTVL.

This clonotype was recorded many times. This sequence joins TRBV20-1 and TRBJ2-5; 7 bases align to TRBD1. Germline V gene data show CDR1 as DFQATT and CDR2 as SNEGSKA (reference sequence). V trimming: 5 bases; J trimming: 2 bases; junction bases outside the gene matches: 2. This CDR3 comprises 12 residues. CDR3 coding DNA: TGCAGTGCTCCGGACAGGCAAGAGACCCAGTACTTC. This sequence encodes CSAPDRQETQYF.